The rows below give T cell receptor beta chains drawn from one sample of a study of cytomegalovirus exposure and HLA in healthy donors. Profiled with immunoSEQ multiplex PCR; TCRdb holds only in-frame clones, not every one. This table holds around 150,000 clones, 79% found once. The material sequenced was PBMCs. Receptors originate from a male donor in good health and CMV-seronegative. The CDR3 runs from the conserved cysteine through the conserved F or W. A D gene is named only where the DNA matches it firmly. Some rows mark clone size as missing; the rest say once, few, many or name a class of expanded clone.

V gene	D gene	clone size	J gene	CDR3 protein
TRBV7-9	NA	few	TRBJ1-6	CASSRGGLGNSPLHF
TRBV19	NA	NA	TRBJ2-7	CASSIKVAGKARNEQYF
TRBV6-1	TRBD1	NA	TRBJ1-2	CASSDRGHPHYGYTF
TRBV19	NA	NA	TRBJ2-3	CASREDPDTDTQYF
TRBV7-9	TRBD2	NA	TRBJ2-1	CASGFSGGANEQFF
TRBV7-8	TRBD1	NA	TRBJ1-6	CASSPIGQGNSPLHF
TRBV7-2	NA	NA	TRBJ1-5	CASSPGGASNQPQHF
TRBV2	NA	NA	TRBJ2-7	CASTGRGIYEQYF
TRBV6-5	NA	NA	TRBJ2-1	CASSPGEGGRNEQFF
TRBV10-2	TRBD1	NA	TRBJ2-4	CASSGQGRDIQYF
TRBV7-2	NA	NA	TRBJ1-4	CASSLGGANEKLFF
TRBV5-5	NA	NA	TRBJ2-2	CASSLAGDPTGELFF
TRBV6-5	TRBD1	NA	TRBJ1-4	CASKPGTALNEKLFF
TRBV7-9	NA	NA	TRBJ2-1	CASSLKGYPNEQFF
TRBV6-1	NA	few	TRBJ1-3	CASSDDRSQGNTIYF
TRBV30	TRBD1	few	TRBJ1-1	CAWSVTGGPTEAFF
TRBV15	TRBD2	few	TRBJ2-2	CATSRGLAGAKNTGELFF
TRBV2	TRBD1	NA	TRBJ1-4	CASSEGQGLGKLFF
TRBV5-1	NA	NA	TRBJ2-1	CASSLDPPGEQFF
TRBV18	TRBD1	NA	TRBJ1-2	CASSPPTGDYGYTF
TRBV7-7	NA	NA	TRBJ2-7	CASSLEPGYEQYF
TRBV19	NA	NA	TRBJ1-5	CASSTQTGYSNQPQHF
TRBV10-1	TRBD1	NA	TRBJ1-1	CASSESVGTGYNTEAFF
TRBV10-3	NA	few	TRBJ2-7	CAISASSNSNYEQYF
TRBV28	TRBD2	NA	TRBJ2-7	CASSIAGARYEQYF
TRBV9	NA	NA	TRBJ2-7	CASSVSGLSYEQYF
TRBV21-1	NA	NA	TRBJ2-2	CASSSPRLTGPTGELFF
TRBV10-3	NA	NA	TRBJ2-7	CAIRGAGDYEQYF
TRBV7-9	TRBD2	NA	TRBJ2-5	CASSLVGLAGETQYF
TRBV4-3	TRBD1	NA	TRBJ1-4	CASSQDRGLNEKLFF
TRBV19	NA	NA	TRBJ2-5	CATQVGVQGTQYF
TRBV5-6	TRBD2	NA	TRBJ2-3	CASGGGNADTQYF
TRBV30	TRBD1	NA	TRBJ1-2	CAWSGLTGVGYTF
TRBV13	NA	NA	TRBJ2-1	CASSYGGSPYNEQFF
TRBV7-2	TRBD2	NA	TRBJ2-4	CASSISGGVPDIQYF
TRBV19	TRBD2	NA	TRBJ2-3	CASTREGAGTDTQYF
TRBV7-8	NA	NA	TRBJ1-1	CASSLRDGGFVNTEAFF